This T cell receptor (beta chain) was retrieved from a study of T cell responses to AZD1222 COVID-19 vaccine. About this clone itself: Its antigen is still unknown.

Study-level findings and limits: Nearly half of the spike-specific TCRs reportedly recognize variant regions that carry no mutations.

Germline CDR1 reads SNHLY; CDR2 reads FYNNEI. V was clipped by 4 bases and J by 5 bases, with 15 bases between them. The CDR3 loop spans 15 amino acids. The table came from immunoSEQ multiplex PCR; TCRdb's copy has only in-frame clones and leaves some out. Found here are 140,000 to 150,000 clones, about 86% of them singletons; the top ten hold about 4.9%. The sample was peripheral blood, taken 28 days after the second AZD1222 dose. The source of this sequence is an adult who received the AZD1222 COVID-19 vaccine. The chain uses TRBV2 and TRBJ2-1, with D tentatively TRBD2 (6 bases). The CDR3 nucleotides read TGTGCCAGCAGTGTGGATAGCGGAGAACACAATGAGCAGTTCTTC. Translated, it gives CASSVDSGEHNEQFF.